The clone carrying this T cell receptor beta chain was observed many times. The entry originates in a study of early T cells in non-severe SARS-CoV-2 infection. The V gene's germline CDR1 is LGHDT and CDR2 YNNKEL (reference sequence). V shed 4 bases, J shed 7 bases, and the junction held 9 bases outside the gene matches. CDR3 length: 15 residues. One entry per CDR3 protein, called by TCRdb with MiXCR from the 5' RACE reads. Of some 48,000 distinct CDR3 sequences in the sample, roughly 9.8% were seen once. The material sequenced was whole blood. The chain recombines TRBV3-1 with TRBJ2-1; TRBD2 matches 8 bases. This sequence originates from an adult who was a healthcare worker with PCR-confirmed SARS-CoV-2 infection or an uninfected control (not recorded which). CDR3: CASSLPPGLENEQFF. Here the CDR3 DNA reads TGTGCCAGCAGCCTCCCTCCGGGACTAGAGAATGAGCAGTTCTTC.